The 5 T cell receptor beta chains presented below share a single source sample, sequenced in a study of blood T cell repertoires in COVID-19. Assay used: immunoSEQ multiplex PCR; TCRdb lists only in-frame clones, some missing. The sample has 290,000 or so clones; approximately 86% are singletons. Input material: peripheral blood. Receptors were obtained from a man in his sixties or seventies with acute or convalescent COVID-19.

This clone was seen once. This chain links TRBV6-4 with TRBJ2-2, with D perhaps TRBD2 (6 bases). Germline CDR1 MRHNA, CDR2 SNTAGT. The V and J ends lost 5 bases and 6 bases respectively, with 19 bases between them. The CDR3 contains 16 residues. CDR3 loop: CASSRYGGLRAGELFF. CDR3 in DNA: TGTGCCAGCAGTCGCTACGGGGGTCTCCGAGCCGGGGAGCTGTTTTTT.

DNA for the CDR3: TGTGCCAGTAGTATTTTCATCAAGAACACCGGGGAGCTGTTTTTT. Protein: CASSIFIKNTGELFF. The chain employs TRBV19 and TRBJ2-2; D not certain. From germline, CDR1 is LNHDA and CDR2 SQIVND (reference sequence). V lost 3 bases and J 1 base, leaving 9 bases between the germline ends. The CDR3 is made up of 15 amino acids.

J is TRBJ2-7 and V is TRBV6-2 or TRBV6-3; TRBD2 matches at 8 bases. CDR3 length: 13 amino acids. The germline CDR1 and CDR2 sequences are MNHEY and SVGEGT. V shed 5 bases and J 3 bases; nucleotides not matched to a gene: 3. CDR3 amino acids: CASSPREGYEQYF. The CDR3 nucleotides read TGTGCCAGCAGTCCCCGGGAGGGCTACGAGCAGTACTTC.

Concerning this clone itself: Other nucleotide sequences in the sample specify the same CDR3. V and J are TRBV5-5 and TRBJ2-6, with D perhaps matching TRBD2 (5 bases). Trimming pared 0 bases from V and 3 bases from J, leaving 7 bases between. This CDR3 is 15 amino acids long. Looked up from germline, CDR1 is SGHKS and CDR2 is YYEKEE (reference sequence). In DNA, the CDR3 is TGTGCCAGCAGCTTGGCGGGGAGTGGGGCCAACGTCCTGACTTTC. This translates into CASSLAGSGANVLTF.

V is TRBV5-1 and J is TRBJ2-3; 10 positions agree with TRBD2. This CDR3 has 17 amino acids. Germline V gives CDR1 SGHRS, CDR2 YFSETQ. Losses at the gene ends were 0 bases for V and 5 bases for J; bases not matched to a gene: 9. This CDR3 is CASSLVAKRGGVDTQYF. DNA of the CDR3: TGCGCCAGCAGCTTGGTGGCCAAGCGGGGGGGCGTAGATACGCAGTATTTT.